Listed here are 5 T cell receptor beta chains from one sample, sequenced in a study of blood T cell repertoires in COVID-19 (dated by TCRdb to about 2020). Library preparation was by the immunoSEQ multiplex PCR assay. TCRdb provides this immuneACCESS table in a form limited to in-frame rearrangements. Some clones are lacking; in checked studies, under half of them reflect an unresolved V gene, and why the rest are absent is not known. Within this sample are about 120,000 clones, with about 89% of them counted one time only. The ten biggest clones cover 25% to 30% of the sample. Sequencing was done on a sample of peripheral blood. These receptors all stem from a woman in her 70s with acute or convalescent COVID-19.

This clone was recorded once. CDR3 protein: CASSLAGRTEAFF. The CDR3, as DNA: TGTGCCAGCAGCTTGGCCGGGAGGACTGAAGCTTTCTTT. J is TRBJ1-1 and V is TRBV5-4, with D unresolved. CDR3 size: 13 residues. Germline assignment: CDR1 SGHNT and CDR2 YYREEE (reference sequence). The V and J ends lost 0 bases and 5 bases respectively, with 8 bases between them.

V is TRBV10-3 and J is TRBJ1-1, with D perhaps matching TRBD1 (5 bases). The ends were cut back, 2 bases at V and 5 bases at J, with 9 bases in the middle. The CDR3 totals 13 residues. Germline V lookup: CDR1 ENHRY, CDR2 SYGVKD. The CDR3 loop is CAISERRQTEAFF. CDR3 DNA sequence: TGTGCCATCAGTGAGAGGAGACAGACTGAAGCTTTCTTT.

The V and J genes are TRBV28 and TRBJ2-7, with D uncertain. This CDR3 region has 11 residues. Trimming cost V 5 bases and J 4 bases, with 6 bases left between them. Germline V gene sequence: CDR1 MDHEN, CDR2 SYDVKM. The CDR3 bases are TGTGCCAGCAGTGCGATATACGAGCAGTACTTC. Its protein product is CASSAIYEQYF. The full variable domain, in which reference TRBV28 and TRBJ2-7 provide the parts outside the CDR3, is DVKVTQSSRYLVKRTGEKVFLECVQDMDHENMFWYRQDPGLGLRLIYFSYDVKMKEKGDIPEGYSVSREKKERFSLILESASTNQTSMYLCASSAIYEQYFGPGTRLTVT.

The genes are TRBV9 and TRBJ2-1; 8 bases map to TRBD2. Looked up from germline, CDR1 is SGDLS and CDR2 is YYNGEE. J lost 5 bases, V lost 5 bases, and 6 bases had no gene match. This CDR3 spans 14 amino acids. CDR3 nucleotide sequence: TGTGCCAGCAGTCAACTAGCGGCCAACAATGAGCAGTTCTTC. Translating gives CASSQLAANNEQFF.

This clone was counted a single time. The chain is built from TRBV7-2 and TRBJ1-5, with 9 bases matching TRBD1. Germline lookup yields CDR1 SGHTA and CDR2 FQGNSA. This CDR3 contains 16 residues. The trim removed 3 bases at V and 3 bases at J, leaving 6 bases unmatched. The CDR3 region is CASSLRTGVVNQPQHF. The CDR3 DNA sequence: TGTGCCAGCAGCTTGAGGACAGGGGTTGTCAATCAGCCCCAGCATTTT.